These 13 T cell receptor beta chains were sequenced from one sample in a study of OX40 agonist ivuxolimab in advanced cancers. Assay used: immunoSEQ multiplex PCR; TCRdb lists only in-frame clones, some missing. The sample contains more than 30,000 clones, approximately 90% of which appear only once. Here the sequenced sample was CD4+ or CD8+ T cells sorted from blood, taken in a trial of the OX40 agonist ivuxolimab. The receptors were gathered from an adult with an advanced solid tumor such as melanoma, head and neck, liver or kidney cancer.

The chain carries TRBV28 and TRBJ1-5; 7 bases line up with TRBD1. Germline CDR1 reads MDHEN; CDR2 reads SYDVKM. The J segment lost 7 bases and the V segment lost 3 bases, leaving 9 bases of the junction unmatched. The CDR3 has 15 residues. The CDR3 DNA follows: TGTGCCAGCAGTTTTCAGGGGGGAGCATCGCAGCCCCAGCATTTT. This translates into CASSFQGGASQPQHF.

This clone was recorded only once. CDR3 amino acids: CASSLEVYEQYF. CDR3 coding DNA: TGTGCCAGCAGCTTAGAGGTATACGAGCAGTACTTC. This sequence joins TRBV7-9 and TRBJ2-7, with D hard to call. Trimming removed 1 base at V and 4 bases at J, with 5 bases between. Germline CDR1 and CDR2: SEHNR and FQNEAQ (reference sequence). The CDR3 runs 12 residues.

The chain uses TRBV28 and TRBJ2-5; 11 positions match TRBD2. Germline V gene data show CDR1 as MDHEN and CDR2 as SYDVKM. This CDR3 region has 18 residues. J gave up 4 bases and V 3 bases, and 13 bases lay outside the gene matches. CDR3 region: CASSFAGVAGGPSETQYF. CDR3 sequence (DNA): TGTGCCAGCAGTTTCGCAGGAGTAGCGGGAGGGCCGTCAGAGACCCAGTACTTC.

This sequence joins TRBV5-1 and TRBJ2-7; TRBD1 might be the D (5 bases). The CDR3 length is 16 residues. In germline, CDR1 is SGHRS, CDR2 YFSETQ. The V gene lost 0 bases and the J gene lost 5 bases, with 18 bases spanning the gap. CDR3 in amino acids: CASSLGRGTRRDEQYF. The CDR3 DNA follows: TGCGCCAGCAGCTTGGGAAGGGGCACAAGGCGCGACGAGCAGTACTTC.

This chain joins TRBV27 and TRBJ1-1; the D is unclear. The CDR3 sequence is 13 residues long. Germline assignment: CDR1 MNHEY and CDR2 SMNVEV (reference sequence). V was pared by 4 bases and J by 0 bases, with 6 bases between. CDR3 bases: TGTGCCAGCAGTTGGAGGCTGAACACTGAAGCTTTCTTT. Its protein is CASSWRLNTEAFF.

The V and J genes are TRBV10-3 and TRBJ1-6, with D possibly being TRBD1 (6 bases). The CDR3 sequence is 14 residues long. CDR1 and CDR2 from the germline V gene are ENHRY and SYGVKD. V was shortened by 3 bases and J by 7 bases, with 10 bases between the two germline ends. The CDR3: CAISERTENSPLHF. The CDR3 nucleotides read TGTGCCATCAGTGAAAGGACAGAGAATTCACCCCTCCACTTT.

The J gene is TRBJ2-7, the V gene TRBV6-1; TRBD2 might be the D (6 bases). Trimming stripped 7 bases from V and 0 bases from J, with 13 bases between. Looked up from germline, CDR1 is MNHNS and CDR2 is SASEGT. The CDR3 extends over 14 amino acids. The CDR3 DNA sequence: TGTGCCAGCATTACTACCGGGAGCTCCTACGAGCAGTACTTC. Its protein product is CASITTGSSYEQYF.

The gene calls are TRBV9 and TRBJ2-3; 13 nucleotides agree with TRBD2. The length of the CDR3 is 16 residues. J gave up 6 bases and V 3 bases, and 7 bases lay outside the gene matches. CDR1 and CDR2 (germline): SGDLS, YYNGEE. This CDR3 reads CASSGTSGGARDTQYF. The CDR3 bases are TGTGCCAGCAGCGGTACTAGCGGGGGGGCAAGGGATACGCAGTATTTT.

V usage is TRBV4-1 and J usage is TRBJ2-7, with D perhaps assigned TRBD1 or TRBD2 (5 bases each). The CDR3 sequence is 13 residues long. V was pared by 5 bases and J by 3 bases, with 11 bases between. Germline-derived CDR1 and CDR2 are MGHRA and YSYEKL. CDR3 amino acids: CASSSRGLYEQYF. CDR3 sequence (DNA): TGCGCCAGCAGCTCCCGGGGCCTCTACGAGCAGTACTTC.

The J gene is TRBJ2-2, the V gene TRBV5-4; 9 nucleotides agree with TRBD1. The length of the CDR3 is 14 residues. V was pared by 3 bases and J by 6 bases, with 3 bases of the junction left unmatched. The germline gives CDR1 SGHNT, CDR2 YYREEE (reference sequence). The CDR3 bases are TGTGCCAGCAGCTCGGGACAGGGTGCCGGGGAGCTGTTTTTT. Its protein product is CASSSGQGAGELFF.

The chain joins TRBV10-2 to TRBJ2-5; the D is unclear. This CDR3 comprises 14 residues. Per the germline V gene, CDR1 is WSHSY and CDR2 is SAAADI. Trimming cost V 2 bases and J 1 base, with 8 bases left between them. The CDR3 loop reads CASSEVPIQETQYF. In DNA, the CDR3 is TGCGCCAGCAGTGAGGTCCCCATCCAAGAGACCCAGTACTTC.

The gene calls are TRBV10-3 and TRBJ1-1, with D tentatively TRBD1 (5 bases). The CDR3 consists of 15 residues. From germline, CDR1 is ENHRY and CDR2 SYGVKD. V lost 3 bases and J 1 base, leaving 12 bases between the germline ends. CDR3 sequence (DNA): TGTGCCATCAGTGATGGGACGGGGGGGAACACTGAAGCTTTCTTT. Residues: CAISDGTGGNTEAFF.

CDR3 coding DNA: TGTGCCTGGAGTGCAGTAGGAAGGGCTCGCGATGGCTACACCTTC. It translates to CAWSAVGRARDGYTF. V and J are TRBV30 and TRBJ1-2; D ambiguous. V dropped 1 base and J dropped 6 bases, with 18 bases sitting between them. Germline lookup yields CDR1 GTSNPN and CDR2 SVGIG (reference sequence). The CDR3 covers 15 residues.